This TCR beta chain was sequenced in a study of OX40 agonist ivuxolimab in advanced cancers. CDR3 length: 15 residues. Trimming removed 4 bases from V and 7 bases from J; junction bases left unmatched: 10. The germline CDR1 and CDR2 sequences are GTSNPN and SVGIG (reference sequence). The protocol was immunoSEQ multiplex PCR, while the TCRdb copy is restricted to in-frame clones and leaves out a portion. The sample consists of 60,000 to 90,000 clones, around 87% of them appearing once. This receptor was identified in an adult with an advanced solid tumor such as melanoma, head and neck, liver or kidney cancer. The chain has TRBV30 and TRBJ1-6; TRBD1 matches 7 bases. This specimen consisted of CD4+ or CD8+ T cells sorted from blood, obtained in a trial of the OX40 agonist ivuxolimab. DNA of the CDR3: TGTGCCTGGACCCCACCGGGACAGCCAAATTCACCCCTCCACTTT. This gives the protein CAWTPPGQPNSPLHF.